These T cell receptor beta chains were read from a single sample in a study of T-cell reconstitution after alpha-beta-depleted transplantation in children. TCRdb processed the PCR reads anew with MiXCR; each CDR3 protein has one entry. Altogether about 690,000 distinct CDR3 sequences are present, approximately 15% being singletons, with the ten largest covering approximately 1.1%. The starting material was PBMCs from the stem cell graft donor, obtained from the stem cell graft. These receptors all stem from a human donor who donated a stem cell graft to a child with acute myeloid leukemia. CDR3s include the opening cysteine and the closing phenylalanine or tryptophan. A D gene is named only where the DNA matches it firmly. Size tells how often a clone was seen (once, few, many) or the class of an expanded clone, and some rows leave it out.

V: TRBV6-1; J: TRBJ1-6; size: few; D: TRBD1; CDR3: CASTIGTGTSSYNSPLHF; DNA: TGTGCCAGCACTATTGGGACAGGAACGAGCTCCTATAATTCACCCCTCCACTTT
V: TRBV7-9; J: TRBJ2-3; size: -; D: -; CDR3: CASSLNPSVRPDTQYF; DNA: TGTGCCAGCAGCTTAAACCCCAGCGTTCGTCCAGATACGCAGTATTTT
V: TRBV29-1; J: TRBJ1-1; size: many; D: -; CDR3: CSVYVQGQVTEAFF; DNA: TGCAGCGTTTACGTCCAGGGGCAGGTAACTGAAGCTTTCTTT
V: TRBV7-8; J: TRBJ1-1; size: -; D: -; CDR3: CASSLFDLTEAFF; DNA: TGTGCCAGCAGCCTCTTCGACCTCACGGAAGCTTTCTTT
V: TRBV7-2; J: TRBJ2-2; size: -; D: TRBD2; CDR3: CASSLGTSGGYTGELFF; DNA: TGTGCCAGCAGCCTCGGGACTAGCGGGGGGTACACCGGGGAGCTGTTTTTT
V: TRBV12-3/TRBV12-4; J: TRBJ1-1; size: few; D: -; CDR3: CASTQRGNTEAFF; DNA: TGTGCCAGCACCCAAAGGGGGAACACTGAAGCTTTCTTT
V: TRBV20-1; J: TRBJ2-5; size: many; D: TRBD1; CDR3: CSAGQGIQETQYF; DNA: TGCAGTGCCGGACAGGGGATACAAGAGACCCAGTACTTC
V: TRBV9; J: TRBJ2-4; size: few; D: TRBD2; CDR3: CASSVGAGGSNIQYF; DNA: TGTGCCAGCAGCGTAGGGGCGGGGGGAAGCAACATTCAGTACTTC
V: TRBV5-4; J: TRBJ2-4; size: -; D: -; CDR3: CASSLAVGGQAKNIQYF; DNA: TGTGCCAGCAGCTTGGCCGTCGGGGGGCAAGCCAAAAACATTCAGTACTTC
V: TRBV29-1; J: TRBJ2-3; size: many; D: TRBD2; CDR3: CSVARRLAPDTQYF; DNA: TGCAGCGTTGCCAGGAGACTAGCCCCAGATACGCAGTATTTT
V: TRBV20-1; J: TRBJ2-3; size: -; D: TRBD2; CDR3: CSARLGLAGGLTDTQYF; DNA: TGCAGTGCTAGATTGGGACTAGCGGGGGGCCTCACAGATACGCAGTATTTT
V: TRBV20-1; J: TRBJ2-5; size: many; D: TRBD1; CDR3: CSASPRTGKVETQYF; DNA: TGCAGTGCTAGTCCCCGGACAGGGAAAGTTGAGACCCAGTACTTC
V: TRBV20-1; J: TRBJ1-1; size: many; D: TRBD1; CDR3: CSARVPQGGTEAFF; DNA: TGCAGTGCTAGAGTTCCACAGGGGGGCACTGAAGCTTTCTTT
V: TRBV4-2; J: TRBJ1-2; size: many; D: -; CDR3: CASSQSSGESYGYTF; DNA: TGTGCCAGCAGCCAATCTTCAGGGGAATCCTATGGCTACACCTTC
V: TRBV4-3; J: TRBJ1-4; size: few; D: -; CDR3: CASSQAIDKEKLFF; DNA: TGCGCCAGCAGCCAAGCCATCGACAAAGAAAAACTGTTTTTT
V: TRBV12-3/TRBV12-4; J: TRBJ1-5; size: -; D: -; CDR3: CASTLGGGGPQHF; DNA: TGTGCCAGCACTCTCGGAGGGGGAGGGCCCCAGCATTTT
V: TRBV20-1; J: TRBJ1-3; size: many; D: -; CDR3: CSAKLAGSGNTIYF; DNA: TGCAGTGCAAAGCTGGCAGGGTCTGGAAACACCATATATTTT
V: TRBV7-2; J: TRBJ2-4; size: -; D: TRBD2; CDR3: CASSLGGLAGGQDIQYF; DNA: TGTGCCAGCAGCTTAGGGGGACTAGCGGGGGGTCAAGACATTCAGTACTTC
V: TRBV6-6; J: TRBJ2-6; size: -; D: TRBD1; CDR3: CASGQAGANVLTF; DNA: TGTGCCAGCGGACAGGCTGGGGCCAACGTCCTGACTTTC
V: TRBV9; J: TRBJ2-1; size: few; D: TRBD2; CDR3: CASSVTSGGLSPYNEQFF; DNA: TGTGCCAGCAGCGTGACTAGCGGGGGGCTATCCCCCTACAATGAGCAGTTCTTC
V: TRBV7-6; J: TRBJ1-5; size: few; D: -; CDR3: CASSPRAATGSNQPQHF; DNA: TGTGCCAGCAGCCCCCGCGCGGCGACCGGTAGCAATCAGCCCCAGCATTTT
V: TRBV20-1; J: TRBJ1-1; size: many; D: -; CDR3: CSAPLRQLRTEAFF; DNA: TGCAGTGCTCCACTCAGACAGTTGAGGACTGAAGCTTTCTTT
V: TRBV7-2; J: TRBJ2-3; size: few; D: -; CDR3: CASSWGRTPNTDTQYF; DNA: TGTGCCAGCAGCTGGGGACGCACACCTAACACAGATACGCAGTATTTT
V: TRBV2; J: TRBJ2-6; size: -; D: -; CDR3: CASVLARSGANVLTF; DNA: TGTGCCAGCGTTTTGGCTCGATCTGGGGCCAACGTCCTGACTTTC
V: TRBV4-3; J: TRBJ1-2; size: many; D: -; CDR3: CASSQDRTGDVNGYTF; DNA: TGCGCCAGCAGCCAAGATCGTACGGGGGACGTCAATGGCTACACCTTC
V: TRBV7-9; J: TRBJ2-5; size: -; D: -; CDR3: CASSFLGGPQETQYF; DNA: TGTGCCAGCAGCTTTCTGGGGGGGCCGCAAGAGACCCAGTACTTC
V: TRBV7-9; J: TRBJ1-2; size: -; D: -; CDR3: CASSLGQRSYTF; DNA: TGTGCCAGCAGCCTAGGACAGAGGAGCTACACCTTC
V: TRBV7-2; J: TRBJ1-2; size: many; D: -; CDR3: CASSLGAQVSGYTF; DNA: TGTGCCAGCAGCTTAGGGGCCCAGGTCTCTGGCTACACCTTC
V: TRBV7-8; J: TRBJ2-5; size: -; D: TRBD2; CDR3: CASSLVGGGAAETQYF; DNA: TGTGCCAGCAGCTTAGTAGGCGGGGGGGCCGCAGAGACCCAGTACTTC
V: TRBV20-1; J: TRBJ2-2; size: few; D: TRBD1; CDR3: CSASGGQASPGELFF; DNA: TGCAGTGCTAGTGGGGGACAGGCCAGCCCCGGGGAGCTGTTTTTT
V: TRBV5-1; J: TRBJ1-2; size: -; D: -; CDR3: CASSIGRGYTF; DNA: TGCGCCAGCAGCATAGGCCGGGGCTACACCTTC
V: TRBV20-1; J: TRBJ1-1; size: many; D: -; CDR3: CSARDKLGGMNTEAFF; DNA: TGCAGTGCTAGAGATAAATTGGGCGGGATGAACACTGAAGCTTTCTTT
V: TRBV12-3/TRBV12-4; J: TRBJ2-2; size: few; D: -; CDR3: CASSLLSPTGELFF; DNA: TGTGCCAGCAGTTTACTGTCCCCCACCGGGGAGCTGTTTTTT
V: TRBV12-3/TRBV12-4; J: TRBJ2-1; size: many; D: -; CDR3: CASSLDQGKVAYEQFF; DNA: TGTGCCAGCAGTCTGGATCAGGGGAAGGTTGCGTATGAGCAGTTCTTC
V: TRBV5-8; J: TRBJ2-7; size: -; D: -; CDR3: CASSLEGGIGYEQYF; DNA: TGTGCCAGCAGCTTGGAGGGGGGCATCGGCTACGAGCAGTACTTC
V: TRBV7-3; J: TRBJ2-3; size: few; D: TRBD2; CDR3: CASSPTGIAGGQDTQYF; DNA: TGTGCCAGCAGCCCCACAGGGATAGCGGGGGGACAAGATACGCAGTATTTT
V: TRBV15; J: TRBJ2-3; size: many; D: -; CDR3: CATSGGGDTQYF; DNA: TGTGCCACCAGCGGTGGGGGAGATACGCAGTATTTT
V: TRBV20-1; J: TRBJ1-6; size: many; D: TRBD1; CDR3: CSARAPSTGSTNSPLHF; DNA: TGCAGTGCTAGAGCCCCTTCGACAGGGAGCACTAATTCACCCCTCCACTTT
V: TRBV20-1; J: TRBJ1-4; size: few; D: -; CDR3: CSARVTANEKLFF; DNA: TGCAGTGCTAGAGTAACAGCTAATGAAAAACTGTTTTTT
V: TRBV12-3/TRBV12-4; J: TRBJ1-5; size: many; D: -; CDR3: CASTLLGNQPQHF; DNA: TGTGCCAGCACCCTTTTAGGGAATCAGCCCCAGCATTTT
V: TRBV7-2; J: TRBJ1-5; size: -; D: -; CDR3: CASSLQGRGDQPQHF; DNA: TGTGCCAGCAGCTTACAGGGACGTGGGGATCAGCCCCAGCATTTT
V: TRBV29-1; J: TRBJ2-2; size: many; D: TRBD1; CDR3: CSVVQGGVTGELFF; DNA: TGCAGCGTTGTACAGGGGGGTGTCACCGGGGAGCTGTTTTTT
V: TRBV12-3/TRBV12-4; J: TRBJ2-2; size: -; D: -; CDR3: CASSGAGTHTGELFF; DNA: TGTGCCAGCAGTGGGGCCGGGACACACACCGGGGAGCTGTTTTTT
V: TRBV7-2; J: TRBJ2-3; size: few; D: -; CDR3: CASSLRLAGDTQYF; DNA: TGTGCCAGCAGCTTACGGCTAGCCGGAGATACGCAGTATTTT
V: TRBV10-2; J: TRBJ1-5; size: few; D: -; CDR3: CASRPGPYQPQHF; DNA: TGCGCCAGCAGACCCGGGCCTTATCAGCCCCAGCATTTT
V: TRBV7-9; J: TRBJ1-1; size: -; D: -; CDR3: CASCEAKGNTEAFF; DNA: TGTGCCAGCTGCGAGGCTAAGGGGAACACTGAAGCTTTCTTT
V: TRBV20-1; J: TRBJ2-7; size: few; D: TRBD2; CDR3: CSASAGRELYEQYF; DNA: TGCAGTGCTTCAGCAGGGAGGGAGCTCTACGAGCAGTACTTC
V: TRBV11-2; J: TRBJ1-5; size: -; D: -; CDR3: CASSLHADSNQPQHF; DNA: TGTGCCAGCAGCTTACACGCGGATAGCAATCAGCCCCAGCATTTT
V: TRBV29-1; J: TRBJ2-7; size: many; D: -; CDR3: CSVPHRSGQYF; DNA: TGCAGCGTTCCACACCGGAGTGGGCAGTACTTC
V: TRBV12-3/TRBV12-4; J: TRBJ1-4; size: -; D: TRBD1; CDR3: CASSAGQANEKLFF; DNA: TGTGCCAGCAGTGCGGGACAGGCTAATGAAAAACTGTTTTTT
V: TRBV20-1; J: TRBJ2-1; size: -; D: -; CDR3: CSARSWTYNEQFF; DNA: TGCAGTGCTAGATCATGGACCTACAATGAGCAGTTCTTC
V: TRBV7-9; J: TRBJ2-2; size: -; D: TRBD1; CDR3: CASSFSDRAHGELFF; DNA: TGTGCCAGCAGCTTCTCCGACAGGGCCCACGGGGAGCTGTTTTTT
V: TRBV5-5; J: TRBJ2-7; size: many; D: -; CDR3: CASSLGGDYEQYF; DNA: TGTGCCAGCAGCTTGGGCGGGGATTACGAGCAGTACTTC
V: TRBV10-1; J: TRBJ2-2; size: -; D: -; CDR3: CASSEGTANTGELFF; DNA: TGCGCCAGCAGTGAGGGGACTGCGAACACCGGGGAGCTGTTTTTT
V: TRBV5-6; J: TRBJ2-3; size: few; D: -; CDR3: CASSLAGPWEYF; DNA: TGTGCCAGCAGCTTGGCGGGGCCCTGGGAGTATTTT
V: TRBV7-9; J: TRBJ2-7; size: -; D: TRBD2; CDR3: CASSSFGGGILNEQYF; DNA: TGTGCCAGCAGCTCTTTCGGGGGGGGGATCCTTAACGAGCAGTACTTC
V: TRBV10-2; J: TRBJ2-3; size: few; D: -; CDR3: CAAEDSEVTDTQYF; DNA: TGCGCCGCAGAGGACAGCGAGGTAACAGATACGCAGTATTTT